This T cell receptor (beta chain) was identified in a study of beta chain features in type 1 diabetes. General study points: In these data, an HLA type influence on TCRB rearrangement remained unresolved. Across all four CD4+ subsets, people with type 1 diabetes showed modestly shorter TCRB CDR3s.

Germline V gene lookup returns CDR1 PRHDT and CDR2 FYEKMQ (reference sequence). Trimming took 5 bases from V and 2 from J, leaving 13 bases between them. The CDR3 sequence is 16 residues long. Sequenced material consisted of expressed TCRB transcripts (all of the isolated RNA was reverse transcribed). TCRdb's copy holds only in-frame clones and misses some; the assay was immunoSEQ multiplex PCR. In the table there are about 320,000 clones, 11% to 15% of which are singletons. Points on this clone: Its antigen is not known.

The TCR originated in a man between 25 and 39 years old in good health. What was sequenced was central memory CD4+ T cells from blood. This chain connects TRBV13 to TRBJ1-6; D is possibly TRBD1 (5 bases). CDR3 nucleotide sequence: TGTGCCAGCAGCACCCTGCGGGGGACCTATAATTCACCCCTCCACTTT. It yields the protein CASSTLRGTYNSPLHF.